This TCR beta chain was documented in a study of OX40 agonist ivuxolimab in advanced cancers. A word on this clone: Antigen specificity is unknown.

Overall study findings and caveats: Researchers report that CD8+ T cells had, on average, more expanded clones than CD4+. Some patients who did not respond also had low normalized T-cell clonal expansion.

The assay was immunoSEQ multiplex PCR, and TCRdb's table has in-frame clones only and misses some. This sample has some 35,000 clones; about 80% occur once, and the top ten carry around 9.3%. The clonotype was recovered from an adult with an advanced solid tumor such as melanoma, head and neck, liver or kidney cancer. Sequences were derived from CD4+ or CD8+ T cells sorted from blood, sampled in a trial of the OX40 agonist ivuxolimab.

The CDR3 DNA reads as TGTGCCAGCCTCATGACTAGCGGATATTCCTACGAGCAGTACTTC. Translating it yields CASLMTSGYSYEQYF. The rearrangement joins TRBV2 to TRBJ2-7; TRBD2 matches 9 bases. V shed 8 bases, J shed 1 base, and the junction held 9 bases outside the gene matches. Germline values: CDR1 SNHLY, CDR2 FYNNEI. The CDR3 has 15 amino acids. Combining the CDR3 with reference TRBV2 and TRBJ2-7 gives the whole variable domain EPEVTQTPSHQVTQMGQEVILRCVPISNHLYFYWYRQILGQKVEFLVSFYNNEISEKSEIFDDQFSVERPDGSNFTLKIRSTKLEDSAMYFCASLMTSGYSYEQYFGPGTRLTVT.